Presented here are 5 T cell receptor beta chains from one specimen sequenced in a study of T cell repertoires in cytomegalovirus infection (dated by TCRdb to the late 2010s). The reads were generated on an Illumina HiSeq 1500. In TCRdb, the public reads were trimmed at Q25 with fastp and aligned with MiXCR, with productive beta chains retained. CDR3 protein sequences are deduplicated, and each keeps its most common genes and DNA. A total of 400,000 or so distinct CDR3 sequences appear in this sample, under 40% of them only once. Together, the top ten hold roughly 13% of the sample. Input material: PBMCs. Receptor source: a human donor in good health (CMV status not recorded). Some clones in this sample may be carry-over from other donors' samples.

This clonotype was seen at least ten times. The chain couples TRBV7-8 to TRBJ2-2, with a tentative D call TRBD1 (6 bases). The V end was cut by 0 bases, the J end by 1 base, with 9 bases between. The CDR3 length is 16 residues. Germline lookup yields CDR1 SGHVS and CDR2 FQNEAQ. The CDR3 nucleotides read TGTGCCAGCAGCTTAGCGAGCAGGGGGAACACCGGGGAGCTGTTTTTT. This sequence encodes CASSLASRGNTGELFF.

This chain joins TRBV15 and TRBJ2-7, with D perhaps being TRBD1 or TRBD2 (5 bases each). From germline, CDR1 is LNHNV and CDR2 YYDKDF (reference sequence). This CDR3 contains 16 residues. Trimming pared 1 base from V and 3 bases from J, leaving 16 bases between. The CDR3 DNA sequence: TGTGCCACCAGCAGAGCTGGGCAGGGAGCCTACTACGAGCAGTACTTC. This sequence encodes CATSRAGQGAYYEQYF.

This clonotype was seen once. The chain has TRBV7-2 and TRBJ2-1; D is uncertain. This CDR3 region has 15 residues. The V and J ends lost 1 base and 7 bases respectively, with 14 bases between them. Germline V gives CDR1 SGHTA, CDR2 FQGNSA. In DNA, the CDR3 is TGTGCCAGCAGCTTAGAGCAGCGAAGGTTTAATGAGCAGTTCTTC. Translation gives CASSLEQRRFNEQFF.

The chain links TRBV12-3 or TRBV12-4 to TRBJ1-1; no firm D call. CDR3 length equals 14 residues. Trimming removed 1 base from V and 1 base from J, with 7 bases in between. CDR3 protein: CASSLGRSNTEAFF. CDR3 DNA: TGTGCCAGCAGTTTAGGCAGGTCGAACACTGAAGCTTTCTTT.

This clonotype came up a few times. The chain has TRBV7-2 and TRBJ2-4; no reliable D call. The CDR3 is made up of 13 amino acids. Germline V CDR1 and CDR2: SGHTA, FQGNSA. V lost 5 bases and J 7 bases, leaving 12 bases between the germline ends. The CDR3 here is CASSLDERNIQYF. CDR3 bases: TGTGCCAGCAGCCTGGACGAAAGGAACATTCAGTACTTC.